The 16 T cell receptor beta chains presented below share a single source sample, sequenced in a study of identical twins. TCRdb reanalysed the 5' RACE reads using MiXCR and keeps one entry per CDR3 protein. Of roughly 540,000 distinct CDR3 sequences listed, 20% to 25% were seen once; the top ten hold roughly 0.9%. This sample was also put to use in a study of T cells expressing NK-cell markers.

The sequenced sample was CD4+ T cells sorted from blood. Receptor source: a woman between 18 and 30 years old in good health.

This clonotype was observed a few times. At one boundary the junction diverges from the germline segment, which might be a read error. J is TRBJ2-1 and V is TRBV5-1; 7 bases are shared with TRBD2. Looked up from germline, CDR1 is SGHRS and CDR2 is YFSETQ. This CDR3 is 15 amino acids long. CDR3 loop: CASSLEATSYDEQFF. CDR3 DNA: TGCGCCAGCAGCTTGGAGGCGACTAGCTACGATGAGCAGTTCTTC.

In this sample, this clonotype turned up a few times. The chain is built from TRBV20-1 and TRBJ2-3, with D uncertain. From germline, CDR1 is DFQATT and CDR2 SNEGSKA (reference sequence). Trimming took off 0 bases at V and 2 bases at J, with 6 bases between the two ends. The CDR3 contains 13 residues. The CDR3 bases are TGCAGTGCTAGAGACGAGACCACAGATACGCAGTATTTT. Amino acids: CSARDETTDTQYF.

This chain joins TRBV9 and TRBJ1-2; TRBD1 might be the D (5 bases). Germline V gene lookup returns CDR1 SGDLS and CDR2 YYNGEE. This CDR3 spans 14 amino acids. Trimming left V 2 bases short and J 5 bases short, with 13 bases between. The CDR3 is CASSVTPGSYGYTF. The CDR3, as DNA: TGTGCCAGCAGCGTTACTCCAGGGAGTTATGGCTACACCTTC.

This chain links TRBV5-1 with TRBJ2-3; D perhaps matches TRBD2 (6 bases). Germline V gene sequence: CDR1 SGHRS, CDR2 YFSETQ. The CDR3 contains 15 residues. Trimming pared 6 bases from V and 3 bases from J, leaving 17 bases between. The CDR3 nucleotides are TGCGCCAGCACGAATCGGGACTCTCGTACAGATACGCAGTATTTT. Its protein product is CASTNRDSRTDTQYF.

This clonotype has a count of ten or more. The chain is built from TRBV12-3 or TRBV12-4 and TRBJ1-5; tentative D call: TRBD1 (5 bases). The V gene lost 3 bases and the J gene lost 4 bases, with 7 bases spanning the gap. CDR3 length: 13 residues. The CDR3 DNA is TGTGCCAGCAGTTTCGGGACGAATCAGCCCCAGCATTTT. This sequence encodes CASSFGTNQPQHF.

This clonotype turned up a few times. V gene TRBV12-3 or TRBV12-4 combines with J gene TRBJ2-2; a weak D match, TRBD2 (6 bases). V was pared by 5 bases and J by 4 bases, with 14 bases between. This CDR3 has 15 amino acids. The CDR3 loop is CASSPTRGSTGELFF. The CDR3 DNA sequence: TGTGCCAGCAGTCCGACTAGGGGCAGCACCGGGGAGCTGTTTTTT.

This clonotype was seen many times. The gene calls are TRBV5-1 and TRBJ1-1, with no clear D. Germline-derived CDR1 and CDR2 are SGHRS and YFSETQ. This CDR3 is built from 14 residues. V lost 4 bases and J 1 base, leaving 11 bases between the germline ends. The CDR3 sequence: CASSPWRGNTEAFF. The CDR3 coding sequence is TGCGCCAGCAGCCCGTGGCGCGGGAACACTGAAGCTTTCTTT.

This clonotype was counted between two and nine times. The chain carries TRBV11-3 and TRBJ2-7; 10 nucleotides agree with TRBD1. From germline, CDR1 is SGHNT and CDR2 YENEEA. After removal of 5 bases from V and 6 bases from J, the junction contained 4 bases not matched to a gene. The CDR3 consists of 13 residues. CDR3 region: CASSRGTGVEQYF. The CDR3 DNA is TGTGCCAGCAGCCGCGGGACAGGGGTCGAGCAGTACTTC.

This clonotype was seen more than once but under ten times. The rearrangement uses TRBV2 and TRBJ1-5; D remains ambiguous. The CDR3 consists of 14 residues. Between the trimmed V and J ends, which lost 7 bases and 1 base, there was a span of 11 bases. Germline CDR1 and CDR2: SNHLY and FYNNEI. The CDR3 bases are TGTGCCAGCAACGTGCTTGGCAGCAATCAGCCCCAGCATTTT. It is translated as CASNVLGSNQPQHF.

The chain uses TRBV6-5 and TRBJ2-7; D call uncertain. The V end lost 0 bases, the J end lost 3 bases, and 9 bases lay between the germline ends. This CDR3 comprises 14 residues. CDR1 and CDR2 (germline): MNHEY, SVGAGI. The CDR3, as DNA: TGTGCCAGCAGTTACTCACGGATGAACTACGAGCAGTACTTC. It translates to CASSYSRMNYEQYF.

This chain connects TRBV11-2 to TRBJ1-1, with D hard to call. The germline V gene encodes CDR1 SGHAT and CDR2 FQNNGV. V was pared by 0 bases and J by 8 bases, with 10 bases between. This CDR3 spans 13 amino acids. CDR3: CASSLDRSGEAFF. The CDR3 DNA is TGTGCCAGCAGCTTAGATCGATCGGGGGAAGCTTTCTTT.

This clonotype was observed a handful of times. The J gene is TRBJ2-7, the V gene TRBV18, with 7 bases matching TRBD1. Germline loops: CDR1 KGHSH, CDR2 LQKENI. This CDR3 spans 15 amino acids. J was trimmed by 2 bases and V by 0 bases; bases with no gene match: 4. The CDR3 DNA reads as TGTGCCAGCTCACCACCGACAGGGCCTACCTACGAGCAGTACTTC. It yields the protein CASSPPTGPTYEQYF. Filled out from reference TRBV18 and TRBJ2-7, the complete variable domain reads NAGVMQNPRHLVRRRGQEARLRCSPMKGHSHVYWYRQLPEEGLKFMVYLQKENIIDESGMPKERFSAEFPKEGPSILRIQQVVRGDSAAYFCASSPPTGPTYEQYFGPGTRLTVT.

This clonotype was recorded a few times. For the CDR3, the DNA is TGCGCCAGCAGCTTGGCCGGGGATCTCTCCTACGAGCAGTACTTC. This translates into CASSLAGDLSYEQYF. V usage is TRBV5-1 and J usage is TRBJ2-7; D is possibly TRBD2 (5 bases). V lost 0 bases to trimming and J lost 0 bases, with 10 bases between them. In germline, CDR1 is SGHRS, CDR2 YFSETQ. CDR3 length: 15 amino acids.

The chain couples TRBV12-5 to TRBJ1-1, with 8 positions matching TRBD1. Germline V gene sequence: CDR1 LGHNT, CDR2 FRNRAP. The CDR3 has 15 amino acids. The V segment lost 5 bases and the J segment 4 bases; nucleotides outside the gene matches: 9. As DNA, the CDR3 is TGTGCTAGTGGTCCGGACAGGGCGTTGAGCACTGAAGCTTTCTTT. Encoded protein: CASGPDRALSTEAFF.

This chain uses TRBV10-3 with TRBJ1-1; D is unresolved. The V and J ends lost 6 bases and 1 base respectively, with 9 bases between them. The CDR3 contains 13 residues. Germline V gene lookup returns CDR1 ENHRY and CDR2 SYGVKD. The CDR3 protein is CAIRPSGNTEAFF. CDR3 bases: TGTGCCATCAGACCCAGCGGGAACACTGAAGCTTTCTTT.

Here the CDR3 DNA reads TGCAGTGCTAGAGAAGCGGACAGGGGGAATTCACCCCTCCACTTT. It is translated as CSAREADRGNSPLHF. The rearrangement joins TRBV20-1 to TRBJ1-6; 10 bases are a match to TRBD1. V gave up 0 bases and J gave up 7 bases; unmatched junction bases: 3. The CDR3 is made up of 15 amino acids. Germline values: CDR1 DFQATT, CDR2 SNEGSKA (reference sequence).